The 11 T cell receptor beta chains below come from one sample, sequenced in a study of response to subunit inactivated influenza vaccine. One entry per CDR3 protein, called by TCRdb with MiXCR from the RT-PCR reads. Among about 540,000 distinct CDR3 sequences listed, roughly 25% were seen once. These data are also associated with another study on T cells expressing NK-cell markers. This second study says: What made the TCR beta cDNA was 5'RACE template switching with UMIs.

This material consisted of CD4+ T cells sorted from PBMCs, taken 11 to 12 days after vaccination. These TCRs come from a man aged 45-65 years who received an inactivated influenza vaccine.

This chain connects TRBV29-1 to TRBJ2-7, with D tentatively TRBD2 (5 bases). V was shortened by 8 bases and J by 6 bases, with 14 bases between the two germline ends. The CDR3 totals 11 residues. Germline values: CDR1 SQVTM, CDR2 ANQGSEA. CDR3 nucleotides: TGCAGCATACCGGAACGGGGCGAGCAGTACTTC. Its protein product is CSIPERGEQYF.

This clonotype was observed a handful of times. The chain recombines TRBV20-1 with TRBJ2-2; D ambiguous. V was cut by 2 bases and J by 3 bases, with 7 bases left in between. This CDR3 is built from 13 residues. Germline V gene data show CDR1 as DFQATT and CDR2 as SNEGSKA (reference sequence). The CDR3 bases are TGCAGTGCTAGAAGGGTGGACACCGGGGAGCTGTTTTTT. Translation: CSARRVDTGELFF.

The chain employs TRBV24-1 and TRBJ2-5, with 10 nucleotides matching TRBD2. The germline V gene has CDR1 KGHDR and CDR2 SFDVKD. This CDR3 comprises 14 residues. Trimming at V came to 7 bases and at J to 5 bases, leaving 6 bases not matched to a gene. In DNA form, the CDR3 reads TGTGCCACCAGCAAGCGGGAGGGGTCCGAGACCCAGTACTTC. Protein: CATSKREGSETQYF.

The chain uses TRBV5-1 and TRBJ1-1, with 7 bases aligning to TRBD1. The length of the CDR3 is 15 residues. Per the germline V gene, CDR1 is SGHRS and CDR2 is YFSETQ. Germline trimming cut 4 bases from V and 1 base from J; bases unmatched to any gene: 7. The chain's CDR3 is CASSDRTGANTEAFF. CDR3 nucleotides: TGCGCCAGCAGCGACCGGACAGGAGCGAACACTGAAGCTTTCTTT.

The chain joins TRBV11-3 to TRBJ2-1; D not resolved. Germline CDR1 reads SGHNT; CDR2 reads YENEEA. CDR3 length: 12 residues. V dropped 5 bases and J dropped 10 bases, with 12 bases sitting between them. CDR3 sequence: CASSQTWGEQFF. The CDR3 DNA follows: TGTGCCAGCAGCCAAACTTGGGGAGAGCAGTTCTTC.

V and J are TRBV6-5 and TRBJ1-4; 7 nucleotides match TRBD1. Trimming at V came to 4 bases and at J to 3 bases, leaving 5 bases not matched to a gene. This CDR3 region has 15 residues. Germline assignment: CDR1 MNHEY and CDR2 SVGAGI. For the CDR3, the DNA is TGTGCCAGCAGTTCCGCCGGGACAGCTAATGAAAAACTGTTTTTT. It encodes CASSSAGTANEKLFF.

The V call is TRBV10-3, the J call TRBJ2-6, with D perhaps matching TRBD1 or TRBD2 (6 bases each). Trimming pared 5 bases from V and 1 base from J, leaving 15 bases between. Germline CDR1 and CDR2: ENHRY and SYGVKD. This CDR3 is built from 17 residues. CDR3 protein: CAISRQAGPSGANVLTF. In DNA form, the CDR3 reads TGTGCCATCAGTAGACAGGCGGGGCCTTCTGGGGCCAACGTCCTGACTTTC.

In this sample, this clonotype turned up a few times. The chain combines TRBV20-1 with TRBJ1-1; weak D call: TRBD1 (5 bases). The germline CDR1 and CDR2 sequences are DFQATT and SNEGSKA (reference sequence). There are 13 residues in the CDR3. V dropped 2 bases and J dropped 5 bases, with 12 bases sitting between them. The CDR3 nucleotides are TGCAGTGCTAGATGGGGGGGGGATACTGAAGCTTTCTTT. This sequence encodes CSARWGGDTEAFF.

The chain combines TRBV30 with TRBJ2-7; possible D gene TRBD1, 6 bases. Germline values: CDR1 GTSNPN, CDR2 SVGIG (reference sequence). The CDR3 totals 12 residues. Trimming stripped 2 bases from V and 4 bases from J, with 9 bases between. The CDR3 coding sequence is TGTGCCTGGAGTACAACAGGGTACGAGCAGTACTTC. Encoded protein: CAWSTTGYEQYF.

There are a few counts of this clonotype. This chain joins TRBV7-2 and TRBJ2-1; 11 bases fit TRBD2. V gave up 1 base and J gave up 7 bases; unmatched junction bases: 3. Per germline, CDR1 SGHTA and CDR2 FQGNSA. The CDR3 sequence is 15 residues long. CDR3 residues: CASSLGLAGKNEQFF. DNA of the CDR3: TGTGCCAGCAGCTTAGGACTAGCGGGAAAAAATGAGCAGTTCTTC.

This clonotype showed up just a few times. The chain carries TRBV5-1 and TRBJ1-1, with D hard to call. Germline CDR1 is SGHRS and CDR2 is YFSETQ. This CDR3 is 14 amino acids long. The ends were cut back, 3 bases at V and 6 bases at J, with 15 bases in the middle. The CDR3 DNA is TGCGCCAGCAGCTCAGACCACGGCCGGCCTGAAGCTTTCTTT. This codes for CASSSDHGRPEAFF.